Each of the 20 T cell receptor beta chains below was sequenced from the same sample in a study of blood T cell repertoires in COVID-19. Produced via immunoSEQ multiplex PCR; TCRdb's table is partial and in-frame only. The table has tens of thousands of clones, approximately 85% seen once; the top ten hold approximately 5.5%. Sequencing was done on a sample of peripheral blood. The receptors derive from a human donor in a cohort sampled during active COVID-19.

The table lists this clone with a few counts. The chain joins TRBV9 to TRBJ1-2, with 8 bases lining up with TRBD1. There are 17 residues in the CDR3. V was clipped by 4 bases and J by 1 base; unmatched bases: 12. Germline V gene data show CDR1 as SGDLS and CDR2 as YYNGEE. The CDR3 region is CASSPPGTGESNYGYTF. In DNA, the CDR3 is TGTGCCAGCAGCCCCCCTGGGACAGGCGAGAGTAACTATGGCTACACCTTC. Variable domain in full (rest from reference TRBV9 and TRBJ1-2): DSGVTQTPKHLITATGQRVTLRCSPRSGDLSVYWYQQSLDQGLQFLIQYYNGEERAKGNILERFSAQQFPDLHSELNLSSLELGDSALYFCASSPPGTGESNYGYTFGSGTRLTVV.

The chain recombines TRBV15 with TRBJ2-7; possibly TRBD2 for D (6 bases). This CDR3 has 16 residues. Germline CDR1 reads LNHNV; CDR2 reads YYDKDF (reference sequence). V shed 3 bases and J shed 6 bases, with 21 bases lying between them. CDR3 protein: CATSRALGGGIGEQYF. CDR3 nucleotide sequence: TGTGCCACCAGCAGGGCTCTCGGGGGAGGCATCGGCGAGCAGTACTTC. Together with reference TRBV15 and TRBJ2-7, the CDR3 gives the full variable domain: DAMVIQNPRYQVTQFGKPVTLSCSQTLNHNVMYWYQQKSSQAPKLLFHYYDKDFNNEADTPDNFQSRRPNTSFCFLDIRSPGLGDTAMYLCATSRALGGGIGEQYFGPGTRLTVT.

The CDR3 loop is CASSYSAGEKSQPQHF. In nucleotides, the CDR3 is TGTGCCAGCAGTTACTCGGCAGGGGAGAAGAGTCAGCCCCAGCATTTT. The rearrangement uses TRBV6-6 and TRBJ1-5; D is perhaps TRBD1 (6 bases). CDR1 and CDR2 from the germline V gene are MNHNY and SVGAGI (reference sequence). This CDR3 region has 16 residues. Trimming removed 0 bases from V and 6 bases from J, with 15 bases in between.

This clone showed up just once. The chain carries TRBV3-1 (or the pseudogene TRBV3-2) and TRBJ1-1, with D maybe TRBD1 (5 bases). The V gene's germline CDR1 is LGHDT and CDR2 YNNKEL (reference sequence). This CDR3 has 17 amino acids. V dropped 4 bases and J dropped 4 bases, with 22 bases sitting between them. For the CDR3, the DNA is TGTGCCAGCAGCCTACGCGCCGGGCCAGGGTGGATCACTGAAGCTTTCTTT. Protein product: CASSLRAGPGWITEAFF.

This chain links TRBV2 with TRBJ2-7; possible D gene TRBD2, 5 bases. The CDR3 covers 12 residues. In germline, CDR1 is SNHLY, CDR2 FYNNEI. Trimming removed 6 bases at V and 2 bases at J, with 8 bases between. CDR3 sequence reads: CASRSGAYEQYF. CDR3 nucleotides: TGTGCCAGCAGGTCCGGGGCCTACGAGCAGTACTTC.

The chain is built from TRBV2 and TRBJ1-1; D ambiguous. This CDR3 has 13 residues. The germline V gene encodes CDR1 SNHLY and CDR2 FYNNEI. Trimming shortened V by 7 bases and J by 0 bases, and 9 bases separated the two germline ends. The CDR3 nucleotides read TGTGCCAGCATACTCCGGGTGAACACTGAAGCTTTCTTT. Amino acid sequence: CASILRVNTEAFF.

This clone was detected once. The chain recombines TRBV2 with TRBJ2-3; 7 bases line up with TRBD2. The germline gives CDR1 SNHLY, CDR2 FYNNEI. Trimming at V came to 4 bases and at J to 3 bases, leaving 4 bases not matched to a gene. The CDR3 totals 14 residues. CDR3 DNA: TGTGCCAGCAGTGGGTGGCGGGGGACAGATACGCAGTATTTT. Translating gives CASSGWRGTDTQYF.

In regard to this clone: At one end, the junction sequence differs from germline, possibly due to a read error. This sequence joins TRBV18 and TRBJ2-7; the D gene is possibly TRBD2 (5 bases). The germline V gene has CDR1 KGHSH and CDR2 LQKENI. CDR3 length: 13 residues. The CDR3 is CASSPSGSSEQYF. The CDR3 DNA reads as TGTGCCAGCTCACCTTCGGGATCCTCCGAGCAGTACTTC.

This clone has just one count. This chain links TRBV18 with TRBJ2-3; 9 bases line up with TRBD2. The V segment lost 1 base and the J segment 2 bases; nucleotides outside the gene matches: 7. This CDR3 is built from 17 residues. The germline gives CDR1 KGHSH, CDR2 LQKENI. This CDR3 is CASSPLPSGVNTDTQYF. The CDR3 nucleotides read TGTGCCAGCTCACCACTCCCTAGCGGGGTGAACACAGATACGCAGTATTTT.

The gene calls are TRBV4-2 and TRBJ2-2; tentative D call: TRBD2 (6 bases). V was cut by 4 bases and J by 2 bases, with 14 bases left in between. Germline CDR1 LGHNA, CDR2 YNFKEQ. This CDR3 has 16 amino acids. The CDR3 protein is CASSLMEGPNTGELFF. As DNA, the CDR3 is TGTGCCAGCAGCCTCATGGAGGGCCCCAACACCGGGGAGCTGTTTTTT.

CDR3 coding DNA: TGTGCCAGCAGCCCATTAGAAAGAAGTGAGCAGTTCTTC. Translated: CASSPLERSEQFF. The chain uses TRBV7-6 and TRBJ2-1; D not resolved. The CDR3 sequence is 13 residues long. V dropped 5 bases and J dropped 9 bases, with 14 bases sitting between them. CDR1 SGHVS and CDR2 FNYEAQ come from the germline V gene.

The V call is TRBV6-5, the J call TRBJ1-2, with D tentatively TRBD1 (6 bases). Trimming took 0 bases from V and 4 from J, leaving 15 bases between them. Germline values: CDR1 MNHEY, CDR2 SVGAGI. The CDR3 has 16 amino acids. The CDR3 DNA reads TGTGCCAGCAGTTACTCGGGTCGGGTAGGGGGCTATGGCTACACCTTC. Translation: CASSYSGRVGGYGYTF.

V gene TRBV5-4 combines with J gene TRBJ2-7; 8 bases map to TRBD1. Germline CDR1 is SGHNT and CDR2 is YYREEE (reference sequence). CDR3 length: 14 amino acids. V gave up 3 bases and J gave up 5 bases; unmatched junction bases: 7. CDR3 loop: CASSSLTGDNEQYF. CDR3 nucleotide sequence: TGTGCCAGCAGCTCCTTGACAGGGGATAACGAGCAGTACTTC.

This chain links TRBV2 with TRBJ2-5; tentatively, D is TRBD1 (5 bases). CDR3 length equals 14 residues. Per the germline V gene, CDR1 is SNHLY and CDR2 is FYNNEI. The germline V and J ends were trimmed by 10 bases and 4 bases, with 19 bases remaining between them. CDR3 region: CATVKGVLGETQYF. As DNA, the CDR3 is TGTGCCACCGTAAAAGGGGTTTTGGGAGAGACCCAGTACTTC.

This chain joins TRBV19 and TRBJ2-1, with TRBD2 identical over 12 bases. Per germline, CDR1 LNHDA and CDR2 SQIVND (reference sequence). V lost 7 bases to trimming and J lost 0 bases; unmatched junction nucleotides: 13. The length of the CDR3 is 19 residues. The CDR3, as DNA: TGTGCCAGTAACCGATCGCCACCGACTAGCGGGAGCTCCTACAATGAGCAGTTCTTC. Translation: CASNRSPPTSGSSYNEQFF.

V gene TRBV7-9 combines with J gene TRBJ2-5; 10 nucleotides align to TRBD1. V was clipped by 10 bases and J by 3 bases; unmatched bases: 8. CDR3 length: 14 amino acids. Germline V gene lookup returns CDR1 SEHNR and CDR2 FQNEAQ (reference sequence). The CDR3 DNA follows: TGTGCCACCAAGTTCGGGACAGGGGAAGAGACCCAGTACTTC. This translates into CATKFGTGEETQYF. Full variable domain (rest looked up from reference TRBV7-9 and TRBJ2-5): DTGVSQNPRHKITKRGQNVTFRCDPISEHNRLYWYRQTLGQGPEFLTYFQNEAQLEKSRLLSDRFSAERPKGSFSTLEIQRTEQGDSAMYLCATKFGTGEETQYFGPGTRLLVL.

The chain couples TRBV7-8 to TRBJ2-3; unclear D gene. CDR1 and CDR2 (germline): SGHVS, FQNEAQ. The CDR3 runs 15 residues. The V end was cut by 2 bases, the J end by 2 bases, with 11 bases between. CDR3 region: CASSLMQLPTDTQYF. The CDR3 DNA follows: TGTGCCAGCAGCTTAATGCAGTTACCCACAGATACGCAGTATTTT.

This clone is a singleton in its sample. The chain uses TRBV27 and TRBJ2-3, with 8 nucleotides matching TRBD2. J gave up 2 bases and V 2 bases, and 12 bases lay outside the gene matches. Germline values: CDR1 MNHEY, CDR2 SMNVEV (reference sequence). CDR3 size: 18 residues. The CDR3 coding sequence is TGTGCCAGCAGTTTAGAGGCGGGGGGCCTTCGGGCCACAGATACGCAGTATTTT. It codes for CASSLEAGGLRATDTQYF.

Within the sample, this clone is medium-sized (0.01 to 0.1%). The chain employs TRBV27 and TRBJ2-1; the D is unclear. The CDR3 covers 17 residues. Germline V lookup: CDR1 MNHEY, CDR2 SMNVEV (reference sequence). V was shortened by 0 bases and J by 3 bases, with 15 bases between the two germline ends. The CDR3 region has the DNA TGTGCCAGCAGTTTATCCAATCTAGTGGTAAACTACAATGAGCAGTTCTTC. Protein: CASSLSNLVVNYNEQFF.

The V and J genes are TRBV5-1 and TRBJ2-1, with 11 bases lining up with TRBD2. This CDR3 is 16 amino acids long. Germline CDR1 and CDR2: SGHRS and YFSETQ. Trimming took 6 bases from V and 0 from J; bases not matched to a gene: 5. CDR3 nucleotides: TGCGCCAGCACCACTAGCGGGGGATCCTCCTACAATGAGCAGTTCTTC. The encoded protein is CASTTSGGSSYNEQFF.